One T cell receptor beta chain is described in this entry. This sample stems from a study of control samples from healthy donors and cancer patients. CDR1 is KGHSH and CDR2 is LQKENI in the germline V gene. The V end was cut by 5 bases, the J end by 0 bases, with 4 bases between. The CDR3 is 12 residues long. TCRdb's copy holds only in-frame clones and misses some; the assay was immunoSEQ multiplex PCR. The sample lists about 140,000 clones; about 90% were seen once. The chain recombines TRBV18 with TRBJ1-1; D unclear. The sequencing sample was made of blood. The origin of this receptor is a man younger than 30 in good health. The CDR3 sequence is CASSEVNTEAFF. CDR3 DNA sequence: TGTGCCAGCTCAGAGGTGAACACTGAAGCTTTCTTT.